This T cell receptor (beta chain) was captured by sequencing in a study of blood T cell repertoires in COVID-19 (dated by TCRdb to 2020 to 2022). Describing the broader study: Samples covering the acute and convalescent phases of COVID-19 were provided by collaborators in the United States, Italy and Spain. The prospective study material was composed of cDNA or gDNA derived from T cells, B-cell-depleted T cells, or PBMCs. The dataset comprised deeply sampled blood TCRbeta repertoires from subjects exposed to, actively infected with, or recovered from COVID-19. A freely available public database, intended as a resource for researchers studying the immune response to SARS-CoV-2, is where the repertoires were released. The samples were drawn from two sources: the first 160 participants of the ongoing ImmuneRACE study, and approximately 1,300 subjects contributed by 6 global collaborators. A de-identified subject ID, COVID-19 status, age in years and sex were almost always included in the sample metadata. Where available, HLA class I and class II types were taken from metadata supplied by the sample provider and were not determined by assay-based typing.

The study at large found these results: How much clinical and demographic metadata was included differed by source and by participant, and the metadata was provided uncurated.

For this clone: It has no known antigen specificity. No quality values exist for individual bases; no much larger clone is one base distant.

TCRbeta CDR3 regions were amplified from genomic DNA using the immunoSEQ Assay, a bias-controlled multiplex PCR. Processing in the source paper ran as follows. The number of nucleated cells in each sample was estimated by amplification of reference gene primers within the assay. Sequence reads were collapsed and filtered to measure the absolute abundance of every unique TCRbeta CDR3 rearrangement. For each sample, productive Simpson clonality was calculated as the square root of Simpson's diversity index across productive rearrangements. TCRdb limited this immuneACCESS table to in-frame rearrangements with V and J called. A share of clones is missing; checked studies link under half to unresolved V genes, and the rest is unexplained. Clone size and the V and J calls come from that table; the DNA yielded D and trimming. The sample has roughly 140,000 clones on record, 80% of them singletons. About 0.58% of the sample goes to the ten largest clones.

The cysteine opens and the phenylalanine closes a CDR3 of 15 amino acids. The kept DNA is CDR3 alone, 45 bases in frame from the first base. Germline trimming: 0 bases from V, 3 bases from J; junction bases outside gene matches: 3. From the germline V gene, CDR1 is SGHRS and CDR2 is YFSETQ. The collaborating institutions used their own protocols to collect whole blood in K2EDTA tubes. For TCRbeta analysis, collaborators shipped samples in one of three forms: frozen whole blood, isolated PBMCs, or DNA extracted from either of those sample types. This clonotype was sampled from a man between 60 and 75 years old with acute or convalescent COVID-19. The sample comprised peripheral blood. The rearrangement combines TRBV5-1 with TRBJ1-3; 7 bases in between match TRBD1. At the DNA level, the sequence is TGCGCCAGCAGCTTGGAGGGGGCGCATGGAAACACCATATATTTT. It translates as CASSLEGAHGNTIYF.